Below, 23 T cell receptor beta chains from the same sample are listed, as sequenced in a study of blood T cells in healthy people across ages. A J-beta primer mix and a sample-barcoded 5' primer were used in a second PCR of roughly 6 to 12 cycles. TCRdb ran MiXCR on the 5' RACE reads and lists one entry per CDR3 protein. The sample has around 1,700,000 distinct CDR3 sequences, 25% to 30% seen once. Source material: blood. These receptors all come from a woman aged 25 to 39 in good health.

J is TRBJ1-5 and V is TRBV10-3; D uncertain. This CDR3 is built from 14 residues. Between the trimmed V and J ends, which lost 3 bases and 5 bases, there was a span of 11 bases. Germline CDR1 reads ENHRY; CDR2 reads SYGVKD. CDR3 amino acids: CAISEGGNHQPQHF. CDR3 DNA sequence: TGTGCCATCAGTGAAGGAGGGAATCATCAGCCCCAGCATTTT.

V and J are TRBV20-1 and TRBJ2-7; D assignment may be TRBD1 or TRBD2 (5 bases each). Trimming removed 0 bases at V and 1 base at J, with 16 bases between. The CDR3 consists of 16 residues. CDR1 is DFQATT, CDR2 SNEGSKA, per germline (reference sequence). The CDR3 loop is CSARDSGLCNSYEQYF. CDR3 coding DNA: TGCAGTGCTAGAGATTCGGGGCTATGCAATTCCTACGAGCAGTACTTC.

Details on this clonotype: With a much larger clone just one base away, this may be a read error. The chain combines TRBV6-5 with TRBJ2-7; D remains ambiguous. Trimming cost V 2 bases and J 12 bases, with 14 bases left between them. CDR1 is MNHEY, CDR2 SVGAGI, per germline. This CDR3 has 12 amino acids. The CDR3 nucleotides read TGTGCCAGCAGTTACACGCGTGGTCGGCGGTACTTC. Translating gives CASSYTRGRRYF.

This clonotype has a count of ten or more. V and J are TRBV9 and TRBJ2-7; possibly TRBD1 or TRBD2 for D (6 bases each). The CDR3 sequence is 14 residues long. In germline, CDR1 is SGDLS, CDR2 YYNGEE. V dropped 4 bases and J dropped 3 bases, with 14 bases sitting between them. The DNA for the CDR3 is TGTGCCAGCAGCCCGCGGGACACTAACTACGAGCAGTACTTC. Its translation: CASSPRDTNYEQYF.

The V gene is TRBV28, the J gene TRBJ2-4; D is possibly TRBD2 (7 bases). This CDR3 spans 12 amino acids. Germline values: CDR1 MDHEN, CDR2 SYDVKM. The V end lost 8 bases, the J end lost 6 bases, and 11 bases lay between the germline ends. CDR3 in DNA: TGTGCCAGCGGGGGGGCCGGAAACATTCAGTACTTC. Protein product: CASGGAGNIQYF.

The chain combines TRBV6-1 with TRBJ2-5; TRBD2 aligns across 7 bases. The CDR3 is 14 amino acids. The V and J ends lost 0 bases and 3 bases, in that order; junction bases with no gene match: 1. The germline CDR1 and CDR2 sequences are MNHNS and SASEGT. As DNA, the CDR3 is TGTGCCAGCAGTGAAGCCGGACTAGAAGAGACCCAGTACTTC. Translating it yields CASSEAGLEETQYF.

With regard to this clonotype: The junction and the germline gene differ at one end; a read error may be behind it. The chain couples TRBV28 to TRBJ2-3, with 9 nucleotides matching TRBD1. The CDR3 runs to 15 residues. The germline CDR1 and CDR2 sequences are MDHEN and SYDVKM. This chain's CDR3 is CASSTYTGGGDTQYF. The CDR3 bases are TGTGCTAGCAGTACGTACACAGGGGGCGGCGATACGCAGTATTTT.

This clonotype was seen ten or more times. The chain is built from TRBV20-1 and TRBJ2-5; no firm D call. V was clipped by 0 bases and J by 2 bases, with 10 bases between them. Germline CDR1 and CDR2: DFQATT and SNEGSKA (reference sequence). This CDR3 is built from 14 residues. CDR3 bases: TGCAGTGCTAGAGATTTTCCGAGTCAAGAGACCCAGTACTTC. Translating gives CSARDFPSQETQYF.

This clonotype was counted a few times. A much bigger clone sits one base away, suggesting this may be a read error. In nucleotides, the CDR3 is TGCAGCGCTGAAGATTTGAGGAGCTACGAGCAGTACTTC. It yields the protein CSAEDLRSYEQYF. This chain links TRBV29-1 with TRBJ2-7; D is uncertain. Germline values: CDR1 SQVTM, CDR2 ANQGSEA. This CDR3 is built from 13 residues.

The V and J genes are TRBV30 and TRBJ2-2, with TRBD2 as a possible D gene (6 bases). Germline CDR1 is GTSNPN and CDR2 is SVGIG (reference sequence). The CDR3 runs 13 residues. V gave up 8 bases and J gave up 1 base, with 11 bases separating them. CDR3 in amino acids: CAGEEENTGELFF. CDR3 DNA sequence: TGTGCCGGGGAGGAGGAGAACACCGGGGAGCTGTTTTTT.

V and J are TRBV5-1 and TRBJ2-5; 11 bases are shared with TRBD2. Germline V gene lookup returns CDR1 SGHRS and CDR2 YFSETQ. CDR3 length: 19 amino acids. V trimming: 3 bases; J trimming: 2 bases; junction bases outside the gene matches: 15. The CDR3 spells CASSSGVASGGPVQETQYF. The CDR3 region has the DNA TGCGCCAGCAGCTCCGGAGTGGCTAGCGGGGGGCCTGTACAAGAGACCCAGTACTTC.

Note on this clonotype: This CDR3 is missing its conserved last phenylalanine or tryptophan, likely due to a read error. V gene TRBV2 combines with J gene TRBJ1-2, with 7 bases fitting TRBD1. Trimming at V came to 6 bases and at J to 8 bases, leaving 9 bases not matched to a gene. CDR3 length: 13 residues. The germline V gene has CDR1 SNHLY and CDR2 FYNNEI. This chain's CDR3 is CASRDDRALGYTC. CDR3 sequence (DNA): TGTGCCAGCAGGGATGACAGGGCACTAGGCTACACCTGC.

This chain links TRBV7-9 with TRBJ2-1; 9 nucleotides agree with TRBD2. CDR1 and CDR2 from the germline V gene are SEHNR and FQNEAQ (reference sequence). The CDR3 runs 15 residues. V lost 8 bases to trimming and J lost 7 bases; unmatched junction nucleotides: 12. The CDR3 nucleotides are TGTGCCAGCGCTTATCCCCAGCGGGAGGCGAATGAGCAGTTCTTC. Encoded protein: CASAYPQREANEQFF.

The rearrangement links TRBV9 to TRBJ2-5; 7 nucleotides match TRBD1. The CDR3 runs to 14 residues. V lost 0 bases and J lost 5; bases outside the gene matches: 4. Germline V gene data show CDR1 as SGDLS and CDR2 as YYNGEE. The CDR3 nucleotides are TGTGCCAGCAGCGTAGAGGGGGCGATTGAGACCCAGTACTTC. It codes for CASSVEGAIETQYF.

The chain couples TRBV5-1 to TRBJ2-1; D perhaps matches TRBD2 (6 bases). Trimming left V 5 bases short and J 14 bases short, with 14 bases between. Germline CDR1 SGHRS, CDR2 YFSETQ. The CDR3 covers 11 residues. The CDR3 region is CASREGTREFF. The CDR3 nucleotides are TGCGCCAGCAGGGAGGGGACCCGGGAGTTCTTC.

This clonotype appeared a few times. This chain uses TRBV5-1 with TRBJ2-7; 7 bases are a match to TRBD2. Trimming cost V 4 bases and J 6 bases; bases outside gene matches: 13. CDR1 and CDR2 (germline): SGHRS, YFSETQ. The CDR3 extends over 15 amino acids. The CDR3 nucleotides read TGCGCCAGCAGCCCCGAAGCGGGGCTATCTTCCGAGCAGTACTTC. Amino acids: CASSPEAGLSSEQYF.

The gene calls are TRBV5-1 and TRBJ2-1; 7 bases line up with TRBD1. The germline gives CDR1 SGHRS, CDR2 YFSETQ. The junction had 11 bases not matched to a gene; V was cut back by 7 bases and J by 10 bases. The CDR3 is 13 amino acids. CDR3: CASAGTATYEQFF. Here the CDR3 DNA reads TGCGCCAGCGCTGGGACAGCTACCTACGAGCAGTTCTTC.

J is TRBJ2-3 and V is TRBV15; 8 nucleotides line up with TRBD2. The CDR3 runs 20 residues. Germline trimming cut 3 bases from V and 1 base from J; bases unmatched to any gene: 18. Germline V gene sequence: CDR1 LNHNV, CDR2 YYDKDF (reference sequence). DNA for the CDR3: TGTGCCACCAGCAGGGATACGGCGGGGGGTACTATTTTGGGCACAGATACGCAGTATTTT. This gives the protein CATSRDTAGGTILGTDTQYF. The whole variable domain, remainder taken from reference TRBV15 and TRBJ2-3, is DAMVIQNPRYQVTQFGKPVTLSCSQTLNHNVMYWYQQKSSQAPKLLFHYYDKDFNNEADTPDNFQSRRPNTSFCFLDIRSPGLGDTAMYLCATSRDTAGGTILGTDTQYFGPGTRLTVL.

This clonotype was seen once. The chain carries TRBV10-3 and TRBJ2-3; maybe TRBD2 (5 bases). Germline CDR1 reads ENHRY; CDR2 reads SYGVKD. The ends were cut back, 2 bases at V and 2 bases at J, with 14 bases in the middle. This CDR3 is 16 amino acids long. CDR3 loop: CAISEPNGENTDTQYF. As DNA, the CDR3 is TGTGCCATCAGTGAGCCGAACGGGGAAAACACAGATACGCAGTATTTT.

V is TRBV6-1 and J is TRBJ2-1, with 10 bases identical to TRBD2. The CDR3 extends over 15 amino acids. J gave up 8 bases and V 3 bases, and 7 bases lay outside the gene matches. Germline CDR1 is MNHNS and CDR2 is SASEGT. DNA of the CDR3: TGTGCCAGCAGTGAGGTAGCGGGGGGCGACGATGAGCAGTTCTTC. Encoded protein: CASSEVAGGDDEQFF.

This clonotype was detected ten times or more. Here the CDR3 DNA reads TGTGCCAGCAGTCCCGGGACGTTTCAAGAGACCCAGTACTTC. This translates into CASSPGTFQETQYF. The V gene is TRBV6-5, the J gene TRBJ2-5; D assignment may be TRBD1 or TRBD2 (5 bases each). CDR3 length: 14 residues. Trimming cost V 5 bases and J 2 bases, with 12 bases left between them. The germline gives CDR1 MNHEY, CDR2 SVGAGI.

This clonotype was counted a few times. The CDR3 region is CANRRTRAAIWDTQYF. The CDR3 DNA reads as TGCGCCAACAGGAGGACCCGAGCGGCCATATGGGATACGCAGTATTTT. The chain uses TRBV10-2 and TRBJ2-3; D is perhaps TRBD1 or TRBD2 (5 bases each). V was clipped by 10 bases and J by 6 bases, with 26 bases between them. This CDR3 has 16 residues. The germline CDR1 and CDR2 sequences are WSHSY and SAAADI.

The sample holds many counts of this clonotype. V usage is TRBV6-5 and J usage is TRBJ1-5, with D perhaps TRBD1 (5 bases). V lost 5 bases to trimming and J lost 0 bases, with 11 bases between them. Germline CDR1 reads MNHEY; CDR2 reads SVGAGI. This CDR3 contains 15 residues. DNA of the CDR3: TGTGCCAGCAGTCCGGGACGGCTTAGCAATCAGCCCCAGCATTTT. This sequence encodes CASSPGRLSNQPQHF.